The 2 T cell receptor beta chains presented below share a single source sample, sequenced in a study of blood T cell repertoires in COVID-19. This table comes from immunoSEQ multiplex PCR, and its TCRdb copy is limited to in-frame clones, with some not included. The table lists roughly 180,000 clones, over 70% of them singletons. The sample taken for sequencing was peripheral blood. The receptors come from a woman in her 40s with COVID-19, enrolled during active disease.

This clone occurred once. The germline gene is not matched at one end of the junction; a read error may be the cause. The CDR3, as DNA: TGTGCCAGCAGCGACTCAGGAGCGGGGGTCACAGATACGCAGTATTTT. As protein: CASSDSGAGVTDTQYF. This chain connects TRBV6-4 to TRBJ2-3; 8 nucleotides align to TRBD2. The CDR3 totals 16 residues. Per germline, CDR1 MRHNA and CDR2 SNTAGT.

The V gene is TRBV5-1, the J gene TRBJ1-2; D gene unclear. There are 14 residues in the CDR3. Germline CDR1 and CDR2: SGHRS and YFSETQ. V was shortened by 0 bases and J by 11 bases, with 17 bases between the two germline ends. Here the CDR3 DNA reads TGCGCCAGCAGCTTGGATCGGACTGCTACCAAATACACCTTC. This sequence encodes CASSLDRTATKYTF.